The sequence of this T cell receptor beta chain was determined in a study of blood T cell repertoires in COVID-19. Study-level background: Samples of COVID-19 (acute and convalescent) were obtained from the United States, Italy and Spain. PBMCs, B-cell-depleted T cells, or T cells were the source of the cDNA or gDNA that made up the material.

V shed 8 bases, J shed 4 bases, and the junction held 11 bases outside the gene matches. CDR1 and CDR2 (germline): GTSNPN, SVGIG (reference sequence). The CDR3 spans 14 residues. This clone was seen only a few times. The method was immunoSEQ multiplex PCR; TCRdb's version includes in-frame clones alone and lacks a portion of them. This sample has under 350,000 clones, with roughly 89% found just once. The chain recombines TRBV30 with TRBJ1-1; 9 nucleotides line up with TRBD1. The sequencing sample was made of PBMCs or T cells enriched from blood (not recorded which). This receptor was taken from a woman aged 60-75 years who had recovered from COVID-19. The CDR3 reads CAAQVGTGFTEAFF. The CDR3 region has the DNA TGTGCCGCCCAGGTGGGGACAGGGTTCACTGAAGCTTTCTTT.